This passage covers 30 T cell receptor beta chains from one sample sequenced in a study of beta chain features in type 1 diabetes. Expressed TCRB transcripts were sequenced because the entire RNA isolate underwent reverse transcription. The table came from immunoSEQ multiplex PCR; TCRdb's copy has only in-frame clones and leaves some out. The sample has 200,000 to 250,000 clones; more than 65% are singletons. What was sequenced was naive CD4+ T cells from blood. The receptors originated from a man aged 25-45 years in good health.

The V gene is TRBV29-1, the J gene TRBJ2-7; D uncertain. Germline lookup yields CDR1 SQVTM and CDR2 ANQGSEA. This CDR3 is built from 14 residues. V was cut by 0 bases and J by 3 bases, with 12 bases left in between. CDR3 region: CSVEDRAVSYEQYF. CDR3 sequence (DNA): TGCAGCGTTGAAGATCGGGCCGTAAGCTACGAGCAGTACTTC.

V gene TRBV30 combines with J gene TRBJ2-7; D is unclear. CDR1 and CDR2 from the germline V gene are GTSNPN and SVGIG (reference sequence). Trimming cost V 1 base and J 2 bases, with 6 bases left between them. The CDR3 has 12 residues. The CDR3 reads CAWSAVAYEQYF. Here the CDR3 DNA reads TGTGCCTGGAGTGCGGTTGCCTACGAGCAGTACTTC.

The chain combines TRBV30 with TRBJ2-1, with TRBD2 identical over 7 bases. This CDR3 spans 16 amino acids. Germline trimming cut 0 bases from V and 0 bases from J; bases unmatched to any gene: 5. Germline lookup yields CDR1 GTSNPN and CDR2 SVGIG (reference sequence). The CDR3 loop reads CAWSVQGGSSYNEQFF. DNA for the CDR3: TGTGCCTGGAGTGTACAAGGCGGGAGCTCCTACAATGAGCAGTTCTTC.

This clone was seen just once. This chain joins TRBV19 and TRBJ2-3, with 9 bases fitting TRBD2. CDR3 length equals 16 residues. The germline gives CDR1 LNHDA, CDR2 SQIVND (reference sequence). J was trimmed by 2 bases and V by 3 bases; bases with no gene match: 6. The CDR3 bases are TGTGCCAGTAGTATGAAAGCGGGAGGAGTCACAGATACGCAGTATTTT. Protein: CASSMKAGGVTDTQYF.

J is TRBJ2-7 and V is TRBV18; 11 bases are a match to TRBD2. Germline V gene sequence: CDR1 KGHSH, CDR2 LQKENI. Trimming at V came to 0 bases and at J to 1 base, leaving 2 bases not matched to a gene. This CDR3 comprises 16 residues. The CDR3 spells CASSPPLAGGSYEQYF. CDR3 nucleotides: TGTGCCAGCTCACCACCCCTAGCGGGGGGTTCCTACGAGCAGTACTTC.

Here the CDR3 reads CASSTPRAGETDTQYF. As DNA, the CDR3 is TGTGCCAGCAGCACCCCCCGCGCGGGAGAAACAGATACGCAGTATTTT. The J gene is TRBJ2-3, the V gene TRBV11-2; 7 bases agree with TRBD2. With 5 bases clipped from V and 3 bases from J, the junction kept 11 bases outside the gene matches. The CDR3 length is 16 residues. Germline CDR1 and CDR2: SGHAT and FQNNGV. Looking up the rest from reference TRBV11-2 and TRBJ2-3 gives the full variable domain: EAGVAQSPRYKIIEKRQSVAFWCNPISGHATLYWYQQILGQGPKLLIQFQNNGVVDDSQLPKDRFSAERLKGVDSTLKIQPAKLEDSAVYLCASSTPRAGETDTQYFGPGTRLTVL.

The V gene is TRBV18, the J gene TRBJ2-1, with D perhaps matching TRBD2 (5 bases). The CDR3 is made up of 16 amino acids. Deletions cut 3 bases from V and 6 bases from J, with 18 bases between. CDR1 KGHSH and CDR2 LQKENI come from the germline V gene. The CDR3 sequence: CASSPGLRWESNEQFF. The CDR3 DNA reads TGTGCCAGCTCACCCGGTCTAAGGTGGGAGTCCAATGAGCAGTTCTTC. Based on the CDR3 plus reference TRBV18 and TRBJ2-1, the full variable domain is NAGVMQNPRHLVRRRGQEARLRCSPMKGHSHVYWYRQLPEEGLKFMVYLQKENIIDESGMPKERFSAEFPKEGPSILRIQQVVRGDSAAYFCASSPGLRWESNEQFFGPGTRLTVL.

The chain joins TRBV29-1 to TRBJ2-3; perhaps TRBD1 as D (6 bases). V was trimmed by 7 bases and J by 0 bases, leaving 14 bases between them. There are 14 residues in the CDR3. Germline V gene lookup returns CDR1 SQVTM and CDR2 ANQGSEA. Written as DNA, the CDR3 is TGCAGCGGCGTAGGGGGTTATAGCACAGATACGCAGTATTTT. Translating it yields CSGVGGYSTDTQYF.

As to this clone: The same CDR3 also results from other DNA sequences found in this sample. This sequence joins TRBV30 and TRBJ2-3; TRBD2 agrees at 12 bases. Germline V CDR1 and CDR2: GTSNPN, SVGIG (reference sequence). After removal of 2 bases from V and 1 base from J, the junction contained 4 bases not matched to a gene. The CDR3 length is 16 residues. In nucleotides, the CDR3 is TGTGCCTGGAGTCTGGGACTAGCGGGTGGCACAGATACGCAGTATTTT. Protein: CAWSLGLAGGTDTQYF.

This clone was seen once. The CDR3 DNA sequence: TGCAGCGTCGCATCCATGAACACTGAAGCTTTCTTT. Encoded protein: CSVASMNTEAFF. This chain joins TRBV29-1 and TRBJ1-1; D unclear. CDR3 length: 12 amino acids. V lost 6 bases and J 0 bases, leaving 8 bases between the germline ends. Germline V gene lookup returns CDR1 SQVTM and CDR2 ANQGSEA.

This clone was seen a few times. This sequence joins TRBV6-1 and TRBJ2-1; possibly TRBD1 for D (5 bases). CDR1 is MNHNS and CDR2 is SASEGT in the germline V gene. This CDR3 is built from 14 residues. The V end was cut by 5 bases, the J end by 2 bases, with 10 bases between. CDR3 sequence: CASSNTGTYNEQFF. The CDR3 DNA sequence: TGTGCCAGCAGTAATACAGGAACCTACAATGAGCAGTTCTTC.

DNA for the CDR3: TGTGCCTGGAGTGTGCTATCTGGAGGAGGCTACGAGCAGTACTTC. It yields the protein CAWSVLSGGGYEQYF. The chain uses TRBV30 and TRBJ2-7; D possibly corresponds to TRBD2 (5 bases). This CDR3 region has 15 residues. The V end was cut by 0 bases, the J end by 3 bases, with 15 bases between. From germline, CDR1 is GTSNPN and CDR2 SVGIG (reference sequence).

This chain's CDR3 is CAWARVLNTEAFF. DNA of the CDR3: TGTGCCTGGGCGAGAGTTCTGAACACTGAAGCTTTCTTT. This rearrangement joins TRBV30 to TRBJ1-1; D remains ambiguous. Germline V gives CDR1 GTSNPN, CDR2 SVGIG (reference sequence). The CDR3 covers 13 residues. The germline V and J ends were trimmed by 5 bases and 0 bases, with 10 bases remaining between them.

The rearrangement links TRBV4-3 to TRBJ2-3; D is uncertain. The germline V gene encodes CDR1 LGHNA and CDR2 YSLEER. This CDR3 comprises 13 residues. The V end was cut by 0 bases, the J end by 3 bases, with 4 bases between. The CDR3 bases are TGCGCCAGCAGCCAAGAAAGGACAGATACGCAGTATTTT. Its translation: CASSQERTDTQYF.

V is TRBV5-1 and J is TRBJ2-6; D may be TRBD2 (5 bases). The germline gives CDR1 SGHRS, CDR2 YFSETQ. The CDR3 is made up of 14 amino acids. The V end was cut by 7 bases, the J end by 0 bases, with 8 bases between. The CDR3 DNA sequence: TGCGCCAGCGGAGGAGGCTCTGGGGCCAACGTCCTGACTTTC. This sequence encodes CASGGGSGANVLTF.

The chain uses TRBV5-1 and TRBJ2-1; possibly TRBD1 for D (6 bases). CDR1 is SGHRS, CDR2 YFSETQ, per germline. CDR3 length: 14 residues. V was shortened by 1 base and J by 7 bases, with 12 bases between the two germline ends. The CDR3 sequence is CASSLSSGVNEQFF. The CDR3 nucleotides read TGCGCCAGCAGCTTGAGCTCAGGGGTTAATGAGCAGTTCTTC. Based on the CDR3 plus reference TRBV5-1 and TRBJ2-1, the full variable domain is KAGVTQTPRYLIKTRGQQVTLSCSPISGHRSVSWYQQTPGQGLQFLFEYFSETQRNKGNFPGRFSGRQFSNSRSEMNVSTLELGDSALYLCASSLSSGVNEQFFGPGTRLTVL.

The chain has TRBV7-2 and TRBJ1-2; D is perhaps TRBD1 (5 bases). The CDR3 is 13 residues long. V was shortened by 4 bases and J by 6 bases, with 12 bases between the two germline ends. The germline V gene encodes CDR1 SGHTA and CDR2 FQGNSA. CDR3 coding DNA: TGTGCCAGCAGCTCGGGACCCCTTGATGGCTACACCTTC. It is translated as CASSSGPLDGYTF.

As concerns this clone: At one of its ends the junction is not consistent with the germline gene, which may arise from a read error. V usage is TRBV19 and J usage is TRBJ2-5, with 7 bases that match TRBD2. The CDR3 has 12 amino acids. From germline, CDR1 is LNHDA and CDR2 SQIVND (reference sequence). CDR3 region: CASSQPPGTTDF. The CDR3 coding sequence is TGTGCCAGTAGTCAGCCTCCCGGGACTACCGACTTC. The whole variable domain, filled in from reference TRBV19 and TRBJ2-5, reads DGGITQSPKYLFRKEGQNVTLSCEQNLNHDAMYWYRQDPGQGLRLIYYSQIVNDFQKGDIAEGYSVSREKKESFPLTVTSAQKNPTAFYLCASSQPPGTTDFGPGTRLLVL.

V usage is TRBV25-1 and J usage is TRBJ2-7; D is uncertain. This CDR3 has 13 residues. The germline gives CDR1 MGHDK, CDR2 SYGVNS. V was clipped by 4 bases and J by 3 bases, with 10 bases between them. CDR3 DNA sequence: TGTGCCAGCAGTGGCTCAGTACGCTACGAGCAGTACTTC. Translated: CASSGSVRYEQYF.

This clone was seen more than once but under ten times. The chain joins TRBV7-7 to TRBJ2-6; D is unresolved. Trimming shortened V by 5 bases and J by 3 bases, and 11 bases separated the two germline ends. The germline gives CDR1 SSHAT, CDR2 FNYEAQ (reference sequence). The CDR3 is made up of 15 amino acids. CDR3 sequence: CASSPPVDGANVLTF. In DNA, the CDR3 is TGTGCCAGCAGCCCGCCCGTTGATGGGGCCAACGTCCTGACTTTC.

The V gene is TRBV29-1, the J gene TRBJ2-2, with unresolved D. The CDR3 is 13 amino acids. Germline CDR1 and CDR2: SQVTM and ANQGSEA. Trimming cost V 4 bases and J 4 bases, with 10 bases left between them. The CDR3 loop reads CSVVVRSTGELFF. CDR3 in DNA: TGCAGCGTTGTAGTGCGGTCCACCGGGGAGCTGTTTTTT.

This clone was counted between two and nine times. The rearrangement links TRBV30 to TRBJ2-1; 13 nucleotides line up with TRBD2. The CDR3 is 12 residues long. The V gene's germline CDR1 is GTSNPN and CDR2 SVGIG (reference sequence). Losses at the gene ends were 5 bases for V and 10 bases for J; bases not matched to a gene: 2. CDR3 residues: CAWGLAGDEQFF. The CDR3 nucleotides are TGTGCCTGGGGACTAGCGGGAGACGAGCAGTTCTTC.

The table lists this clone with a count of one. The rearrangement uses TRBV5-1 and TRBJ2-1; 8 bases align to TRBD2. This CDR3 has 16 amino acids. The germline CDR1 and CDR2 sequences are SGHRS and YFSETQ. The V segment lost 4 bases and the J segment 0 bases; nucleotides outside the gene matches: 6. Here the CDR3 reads CASSVIAGSSYNEQFF. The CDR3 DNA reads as TGCGCCAGCAGCGTCATAGCGGGAAGCTCCTACAATGAGCAGTTCTTC. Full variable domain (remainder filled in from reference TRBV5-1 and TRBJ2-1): KAGVTQTPRYLIKTRGQQVTLSCSPISGHRSVSWYQQTPGQGLQFLFEYFSETQRNKGNFPGRFSGRQFSNSRSEMNVSTLELGDSALYLCASSVIAGSSYNEQFFGPGTRLTVL.

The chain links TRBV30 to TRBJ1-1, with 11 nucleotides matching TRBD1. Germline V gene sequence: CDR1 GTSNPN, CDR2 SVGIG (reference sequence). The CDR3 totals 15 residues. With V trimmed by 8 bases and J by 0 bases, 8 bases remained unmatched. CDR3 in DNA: TGTGCCAGCGGACAGGGGGCACCCATGAACACTGAAGCTTTCTTT. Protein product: CASGQGAPMNTEAFF.

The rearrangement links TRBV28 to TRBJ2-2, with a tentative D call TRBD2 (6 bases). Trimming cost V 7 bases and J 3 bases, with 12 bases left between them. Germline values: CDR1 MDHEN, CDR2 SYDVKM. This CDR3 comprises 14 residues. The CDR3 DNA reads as TGTGCCAGCACCCGGGACTCTCACACCGGGGAGCTGTTTTTT. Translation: CASTRDSHTGELFF.

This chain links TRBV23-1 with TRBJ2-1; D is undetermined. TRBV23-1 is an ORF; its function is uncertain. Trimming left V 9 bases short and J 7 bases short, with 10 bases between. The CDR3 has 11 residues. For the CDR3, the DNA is TGCGCCAGTCCCCAGGTGAATGAGCAGTTCTTC. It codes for CASPQVNEQFF.

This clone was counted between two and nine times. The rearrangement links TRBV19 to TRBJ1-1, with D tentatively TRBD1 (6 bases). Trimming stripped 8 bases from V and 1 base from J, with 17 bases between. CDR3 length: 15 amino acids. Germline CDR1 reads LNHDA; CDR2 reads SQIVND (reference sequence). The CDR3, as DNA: TGTGCCAGTGCACCCACCGGGACAACGAACACTGAAGCTTTCTTT. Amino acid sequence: CASAPTGTTNTEAFF.

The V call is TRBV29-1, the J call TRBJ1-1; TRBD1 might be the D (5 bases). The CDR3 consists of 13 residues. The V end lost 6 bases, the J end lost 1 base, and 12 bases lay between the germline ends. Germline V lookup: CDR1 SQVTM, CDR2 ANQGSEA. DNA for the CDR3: TGCAGCGTCACCGGGACGGCGAACACTGAAGCTTTCTTT. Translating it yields CSVTGTANTEAFF.

The CDR3 DNA follows: TGCGCCAGCAGCTTGGCGGCTAGCGGGGTCACAGATACGCAGTATTTT. It translates to CASSLAASGVTDTQYF. This rearrangement joins TRBV5-1 to TRBJ2-3, with 9 bases that match TRBD2. CDR1 SGHRS and CDR2 YFSETQ come from the germline V gene. The CDR3 runs to 16 residues. With 0 bases clipped from V and 2 bases from J, the junction kept 4 bases outside the gene matches.

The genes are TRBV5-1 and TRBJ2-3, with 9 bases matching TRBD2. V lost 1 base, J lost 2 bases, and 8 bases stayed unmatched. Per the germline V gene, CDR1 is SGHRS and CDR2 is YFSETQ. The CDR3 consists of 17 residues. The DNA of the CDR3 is TGCGCCAGCAGCTTGTCAAGCGGGGGGCGAGTCACAGATACGCAGTATTTT. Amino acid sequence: CASSLSSGGRVTDTQYF.